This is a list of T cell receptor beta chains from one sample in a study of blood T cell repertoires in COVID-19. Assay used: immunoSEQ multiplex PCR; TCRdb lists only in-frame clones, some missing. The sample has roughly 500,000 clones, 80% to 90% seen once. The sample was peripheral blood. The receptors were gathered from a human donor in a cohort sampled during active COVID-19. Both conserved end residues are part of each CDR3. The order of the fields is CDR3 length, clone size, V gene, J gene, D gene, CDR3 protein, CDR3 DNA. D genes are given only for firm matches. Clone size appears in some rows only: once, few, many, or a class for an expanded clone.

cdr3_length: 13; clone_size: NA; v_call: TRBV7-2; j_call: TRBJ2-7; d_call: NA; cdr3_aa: CASSLDGYYEQYF; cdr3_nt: TGTGCCAGCAGCTTAGACGGTTACTACGAGCAGTACTTC
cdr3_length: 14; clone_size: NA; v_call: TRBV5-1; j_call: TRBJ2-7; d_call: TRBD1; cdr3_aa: CASSLRDSGYEQYF; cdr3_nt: TGCGCCAGCAGCCTCCGGGACAGCGGCTACGAGCAGTACTTC
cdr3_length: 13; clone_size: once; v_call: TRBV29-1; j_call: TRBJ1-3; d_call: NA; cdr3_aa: CSVVLGGGNTIYF; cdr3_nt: TGCAGCGTTGTCTTGGGAGGAGGAAACACCATATATTTT
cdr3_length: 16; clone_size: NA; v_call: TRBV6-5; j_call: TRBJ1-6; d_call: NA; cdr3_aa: CASSYPQGARNSPLHF; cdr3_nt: TGTGCCAGCAGTTACCCCCAAGGGGCGCGTAATTCACCCCTCCACTTT
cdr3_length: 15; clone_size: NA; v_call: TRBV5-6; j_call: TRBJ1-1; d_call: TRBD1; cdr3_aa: CASSLALTGGTEAFF; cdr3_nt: TGTGCCAGCAGCTTGGCTTTGACAGGGGGCACTGAAGCTTTCTTT
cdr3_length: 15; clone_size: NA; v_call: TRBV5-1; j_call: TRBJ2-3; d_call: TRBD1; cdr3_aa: CASRLQGAAADTQYF; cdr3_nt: TGCGCCAGCAGACTACAGGGGGCGGCGGCAGATACGCAGTATTTT
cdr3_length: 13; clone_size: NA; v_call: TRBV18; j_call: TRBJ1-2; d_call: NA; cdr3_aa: CASSPGENYGYTF; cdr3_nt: TGTGCCAGCTCACCAGGGGAGAACTATGGCTACACCTTC
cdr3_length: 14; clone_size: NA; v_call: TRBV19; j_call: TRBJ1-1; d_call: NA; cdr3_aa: CASMAGQGNTEAFF; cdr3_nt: TGTGCCAGTATGGCAGGGCAGGGAAACACTGAAGCTTTCTTT
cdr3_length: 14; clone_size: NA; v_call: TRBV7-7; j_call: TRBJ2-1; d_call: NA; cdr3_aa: CASSPRRLPYEQFF; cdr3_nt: TGTGCTAGCAGCCCTCGGCGGCTCCCCTATGAGCAGTTCTTC
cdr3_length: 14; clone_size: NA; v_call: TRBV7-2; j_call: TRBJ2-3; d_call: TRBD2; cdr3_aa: CASSPSGRTDTQYF; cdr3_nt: TGTGCCAGCAGCCCTAGCGGGCGCACAGATACGCAGTATTTT
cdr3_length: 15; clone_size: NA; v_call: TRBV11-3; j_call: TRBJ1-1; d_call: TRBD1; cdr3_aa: CASSSSGQGLTEAFF; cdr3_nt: TGTGCCAGCAGCTCATCCGGACAGGGTTTAACTGAAGCTTTCTTT
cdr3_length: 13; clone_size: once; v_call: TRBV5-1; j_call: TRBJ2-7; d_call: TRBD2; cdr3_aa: CASSLSGTYEQYF; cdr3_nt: TGCGCCAGCAGCCTTAGCGGGACCTACGAGCAGTACTTC
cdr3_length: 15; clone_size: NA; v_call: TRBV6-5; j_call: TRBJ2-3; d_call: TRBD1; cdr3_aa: CASSWTGGLTDTQYF; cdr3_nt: TGTGCCAGCAGTTGGACAGGGGGCCTCACAGATACGCAGTATTTT
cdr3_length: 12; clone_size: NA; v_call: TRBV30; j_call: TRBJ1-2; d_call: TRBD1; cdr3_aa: CAWGGQQYGYTF; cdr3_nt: TGTGCCTGGGGGGGACAGCAATATGGCTACACCTTC
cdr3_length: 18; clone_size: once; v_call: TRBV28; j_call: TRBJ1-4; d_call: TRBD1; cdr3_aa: CARSGGAGQGLTNEKLFF; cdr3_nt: TGTGCCCGCTCGGGGGGGGCGGGACAGGGATTAACTAATGAAAAACTGTTTTTT
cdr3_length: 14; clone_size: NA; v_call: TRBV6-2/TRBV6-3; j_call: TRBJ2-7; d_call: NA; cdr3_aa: CASSWEDLSYEQYF; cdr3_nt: TGTGCCAGCAGTTGGGAGGACCTCTCCTACGAGCAGTACTTC
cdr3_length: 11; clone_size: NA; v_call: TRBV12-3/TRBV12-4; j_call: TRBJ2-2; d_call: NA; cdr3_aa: CASSYSGELFF; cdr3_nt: TGTGCCAGCAGTTACAGCGGGGAGCTGTTTTTT
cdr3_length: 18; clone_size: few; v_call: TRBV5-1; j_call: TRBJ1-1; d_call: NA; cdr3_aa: CASSLSDNSIPLNTEAFF; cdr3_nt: TGCGCCAGCAGCTTGAGTGACAATTCAATACCCTTGAACACTGAAGCTTTCTTT
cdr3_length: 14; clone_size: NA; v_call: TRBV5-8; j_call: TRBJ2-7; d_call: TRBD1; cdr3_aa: CASSRDRISYEQYF; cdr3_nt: TGTGCCAGCAGCAGGGACAGGATTTCCTACGAGCAGTACTTC
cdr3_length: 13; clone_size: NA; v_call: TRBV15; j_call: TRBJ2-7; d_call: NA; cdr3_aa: CATSRGRVSEQYF; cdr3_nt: TGTGCCACCAGCAGAGGCAGGGTTTCCGAGCAGTACTTC
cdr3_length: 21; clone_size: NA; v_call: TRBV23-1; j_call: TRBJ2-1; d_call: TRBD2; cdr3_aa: CASSPRLREREGVRPYNEQFF; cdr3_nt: TGCGCCAGCAGTCCCCGCCTGCGGGAGCGGGAGGGCGTCCGCCCCTACAATGAGCAGTTCTTC
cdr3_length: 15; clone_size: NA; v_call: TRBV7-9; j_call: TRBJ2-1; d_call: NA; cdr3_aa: CASSLAMEGANEQFF; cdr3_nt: TGTGCCAGCAGCTTAGCGATGGAGGGGGCAAATGAGCAGTTCTTC
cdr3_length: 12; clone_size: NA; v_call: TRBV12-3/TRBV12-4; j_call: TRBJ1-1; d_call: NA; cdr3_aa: CASGQGNTEAFF; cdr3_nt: TGTGCCAGCGGGCAGGGGAACACTGAAGCTTTCTTT
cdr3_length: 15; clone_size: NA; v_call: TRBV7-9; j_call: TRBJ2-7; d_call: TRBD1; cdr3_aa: CASSLATQGVGEQYF; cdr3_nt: TGTGCCAGCAGCTTAGCAACACAGGGGGTGGGCGAGCAGTACTTC
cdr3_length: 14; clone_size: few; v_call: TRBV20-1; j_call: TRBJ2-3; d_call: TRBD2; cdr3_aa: CSASAGGGTDTQYF; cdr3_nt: TGCAGTGCTAGTGCGGGGGGAGGCACAGATACGCAGTATTTT
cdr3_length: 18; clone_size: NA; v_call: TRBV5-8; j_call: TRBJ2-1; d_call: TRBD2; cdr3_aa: CASSYTGTSGSSYNEQFF; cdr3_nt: TGTGCCAGCAGCTACACCGGGACTAGCGGGAGCTCCTACAATGAGCAGTTCTTC